A single sample is the source of the 30 T cell receptor beta chains below, sequenced in a study of metastatic and nonmetastatic thyroid tumors. Nobody among the patients had been given any treatment before thyroid surgery. TCRdb re-called the PCR reads via MiXCR. This sample carries about 23,000 clones, over 20% of them seen once, and the ten largest clones take approximately 30%. The sample taken for sequencing was blood. These receptors all stem from a female donor with papillary thyroid cancer or a benign thyroid nodule (not recorded which). Some clones in this sample may be carry-over from other donors' samples.

The table lists this clone with many counts. The V gene is TRBV19, the J gene TRBJ1-5; D gene uncertain. This CDR3 has 14 residues. CDR1 LNHDA and CDR2 SQIVND come from the germline V gene (reference sequence). The V gene lost 6 bases and the J gene lost 3 bases, with 12 bases spanning the gap. The CDR3 nucleotides read TGTGCCAGTAGGGCAGAATTCGACAATCAGCCCCAGCATTTT. Translation gives CASRAEFDNQPQHF.

This clone was counted between two and nine times. For the CDR3, the DNA is TGTGCCCTCGTGGGCTACACCTTC. It is translated as CALVGYTF. V and J are TRBV28 and TRBJ1-2; no definite D call. Germline CDR1 is MDHEN and CDR2 is SYDVKM. There are 8 residues in the CDR3. Between the trimmed V and J ends, which lost 11 bases and 8 bases, there was a span of 6 bases.

This clone was seen ten or more times. The rearrangement links TRBV12-3 or TRBV12-4 to TRBJ2-2, with D perhaps matching TRBD1 (5 bases). This CDR3 contains 15 residues. Between the trimmed V and J ends, which lost 3 bases and 0 bases, there was a span of 8 bases. The CDR3 loop is CASSFRTTNTGELFF. The CDR3 region has the DNA TGTGCCAGCAGTTTCAGGACAACGAACACCGGGGAGCTGTTTTTT.

This clone was seen repeatedly, ten times or more. The rearrangement joins TRBV5-4 to TRBJ1-2; TRBD1 agrees at 7 bases. This CDR3 has 14 residues. The germline CDR1 and CDR2 sequences are SGHNT and YYREEE (reference sequence). J lost 4 bases, V lost 4 bases, and 7 bases had no gene match. In DNA, the CDR3 is TGTGCCAGCAGCGAGGGGACAGAAACCTATGGCTACACCTTC. It specifies CASSEGTETYGYTF.

The V and J genes are TRBV9 and TRBJ1-2; a weak D match, TRBD1 (6 bases). This CDR3 has 16 amino acids. Trimming left V 6 bases short and J 2 bases short, with 20 bases between. The germline V gene has CDR1 SGDLS and CDR2 YYNGEE. The CDR3 sequence is CASIEGHRDVNYGYTF. In DNA form, the CDR3 reads TGTGCCAGCATCGAGGGTCACAGGGACGTGAACTATGGCTACACCTTC.

Worth noting for this clone: A much larger clone is a single base away; this may be a read error. The CDR3 protein is CASSVRTSATDTQYF. The DNA for the CDR3 is TGTGCCAGCAGCGTGAGGACTAGCGCCACAGATACGCAGTATTTT. V is TRBV9 and J is TRBJ2-3; 9 nucleotides align to TRBD2. Trimming at V came to 2 bases and at J to 2 bases, leaving 3 bases not matched to a gene. The germline gives CDR1 SGDLS, CDR2 YYNGEE. The CDR3 consists of 15 residues.

This clone was detected many times. Within the sample, other DNA sequences also encode this same CDR3. The chain combines TRBV25-1 with TRBJ1-4; the D gene is possibly TRBD1 (5 bases). This CDR3 contains 14 residues. Germline V gene sequence: CDR1 MGHDK, CDR2 SYGVNS. V was clipped by 7 bases and J by 9 bases, with 18 bases between them. The chain's CDR3 is CASKGDRGDKKLFF. CDR3 DNA sequence: TGTGCCAGCAAAGGTGATAGGGGAGACAAAAAACTGTTTTTT.

This chain connects TRBV5-6 to TRBJ1-5; tentatively, D is TRBD1 (5 bases). This CDR3 comprises 14 residues. V lost 3 bases, J lost 3 bases, and 10 bases lay in between. Looked up from germline, CDR1 is SGHDT and CDR2 is YYEEEE. CDR3 protein: CASSYRQNNQPQHF. In nucleotides, the CDR3 is TGTGCCAGCAGCTACCGACAGAACAATCAGCCCCAGCATTTT.

The V call is TRBV28, the J call TRBJ2-2; TRBD2 is a possible D gene (6 bases). CDR1 MDHEN and CDR2 SYDVKM come from the germline V gene. The CDR3 is 12 residues long. Trimming shortened V by 10 bases and J by 12 bases, and 18 bases separated the two germline ends. CDR3 loop: CAMEGDTWKLFF. CDR3 DNA: TGTGCCATGGAGGGCGACACCTGGAAGCTGTTTTTT.

This clone was picked up a small number of times. V usage is TRBV12-3 or TRBV12-4 and J usage is TRBJ1-2; no clear D. This CDR3 has 11 residues. The V end was cut by 2 bases, the J end by 2 bases, with 0 bases between. This CDR3 is CASSLNYGYTF. The CDR3 DNA reads TGTGCCAGCAGTTTAAACTATGGCTACACCTTC.

This clone was seen ten or more times. The CDR3 DNA sequence: TGTGCCAGTAGTATTGTCGCGAACACTGAAGCTTTCTTT. This translates into CASSIVANTEAFF. The genes are TRBV19 and TRBJ1-1; D is unresolved. The CDR3 is made up of 13 amino acids. Trimming removed 3 bases from V and 1 base from J, with 6 bases in between. Germline CDR1 reads LNHDA; CDR2 reads SQIVND (reference sequence).

This chain uses TRBV4-2 with TRBJ2-7; 9 bases agree with TRBD2. Trimming removed 6 bases from V and 3 bases from J; junction bases left unmatched: 9. Per germline, CDR1 LGHNA and CDR2 YNFKEQ. The CDR3 consists of 15 residues. The CDR3 nucleotides are TGTGCCAGCAGTCCTACGCCTAGCGGGAACTACGAGCAGTACTTC. This sequence encodes CASSPTPSGNYEQYF.

This clone was counted ten times or more. The chain carries TRBV20-1 and TRBJ1-2, with no clear D. Germline assignment: CDR1 DFQATT and CDR2 SNEGSKA (reference sequence). The CDR3 covers 12 residues. Trimming removed 3 bases at V and 2 bases at J, with 7 bases between. The CDR3 nucleotides are TGCAGTGCTAGTAAGGGAAACTATGGCTACACCTTC. It yields the protein CSASKGNYGYTF.

This clone was observed at least ten times. The rearrangement links TRBV6-6 to TRBJ2-2; 7 bases agree with TRBD1. The CDR3 contains 18 residues. The V gene's germline CDR1 is MNHNY and CDR2 SVGAGI (reference sequence). The V and J ends lost 3 bases and 0 bases, in that order; junction bases with no gene match: 10. The CDR3 DNA reads TGTGCCAGCAGTTATTCTGAGACCGGGACAGCGAACACCGGGGAGCTGTTTTTT. It translates to CASSYSETGTANTGELFF.

This clone counts as medium-sized. V and J are TRBV30 and TRBJ1-4; D ambiguous. V was shortened by 4 bases and J by 0 bases, with 12 bases between the two germline ends. Germline CDR1 is GTSNPN and CDR2 is SVGIG (reference sequence). The CDR3 contains 15 residues. As DNA, the CDR3 is TGTGCCTGGACAGTAGGCCTTGCAACTAATGAAAAACTGTTTTTT. Protein: CAWTVGLATNEKLFF. Full variable domain (remainder filled in from reference TRBV30 and TRBJ1-4): SQTIHQWPATLVQPVGSPLSLECTVEGTSNPNLYWYRQAAGRGLQLLFYSVGIGQISSEVPQNLSASRPQDRQFILSSKKLLLSDSGFYLCAWTVGLATNEKLFFGSGTQLSVL.

This clone has ten or more counts. The chain recombines TRBV9 with TRBJ2-7; D is perhaps TRBD2 (7 bases). V lost 4 bases and J 0 bases, leaving 17 bases between the germline ends. This CDR3 has 16 residues. Looked up from germline, CDR1 is SGDLS and CDR2 is YYNGEE. In nucleotides, the CDR3 is TGTGCCAGCAGCAGAGAGGGGGGGGCGAGCTCCTACGAGCAGTACTTC. The encoded protein is CASSREGGASSYEQYF.

In this sample, this clone turned up many times. This chain links TRBV9 with TRBJ2-3; D is undetermined. V was clipped by 0 bases and J by 3 bases, with 8 bases between them. The CDR3 totals 14 residues. CDR1 and CDR2 (germline): SGDLS, YYNGEE. The CDR3 protein is CASSVGVFTDTQYF. Written as DNA, the CDR3 is TGTGCCAGCAGCGTAGGGGTGTTTACAGATACGCAGTATTTT.

This clone has just a few counts. A much larger clone sits a single nucleotide away, making a read error possible. The chain carries TRBV5-1 and TRBJ2-5, with a possible D match to TRBD2 (6 bases). The V gene's germline CDR1 is SGHRS and CDR2 YFSETQ. This CDR3 contains 15 residues. The CDR3 here is CVSTGGMGGQETQYF. The CDR3 DNA is TGCGTCAGCACGGGCGGGATGGGGGGACAAGAGACCCAGTACTTC.

This clone has a count of ten or more. V and J are TRBV19 and TRBJ2-1, with 7 bases fitting TRBD2. Per germline, CDR1 LNHDA and CDR2 SQIVND (reference sequence). The junction had 4 bases not matched to a gene; V was cut back by 3 bases and J by 8 bases. The CDR3 contains 13 residues. The CDR3 reads CASSMGGSDEQFF. The CDR3 coding sequence is TGTGCCAGTAGTATGGGGGGGAGTGATGAGCAGTTCTTC.

By share, this clone counts as medium-sized. The chain links TRBV28 to TRBJ1-2; no definite D call. Trimming stripped 5 bases from V and 4 bases from J, with 14 bases between. CDR1 MDHEN and CDR2 SYDVKM come from the germline V gene. This CDR3 is built from 14 residues. DNA of the CDR3: TGTGCCAGCAGTGCCGTAGATGGGGTCTATGGCTACACCTTC. It specifies CASSAVDGVYGYTF.

This clone was seen many times. V gene TRBV10-2 combines with J gene TRBJ2-7; D possibly corresponds to TRBD2 (7 bases). Per germline, CDR1 WSHSY and CDR2 SAAADI. This CDR3 is built from 14 residues. V was trimmed by 6 bases and J by 3 bases, leaving 15 bases between them. The CDR3 reads CASSPRGGDYEQYF. CDR3 nucleotide sequence: TGCGCCAGCAGCCCAAGGGGGGGGGACTACGAGCAGTACTTC.

By share, this clone counts as medium-sized. J is TRBJ2-7 and V is TRBV28, with 12 nucleotides matching TRBD2. This CDR3 spans 14 amino acids. The ends lost 3 bases at V and 6 bases at J; junction bases unmatched: 3. The germline V gene encodes CDR1 MDHEN and CDR2 SYDVKM. The CDR3 nucleotides read TGTGCCAGCAGTTTGACTAGCGGGAGAGGCGAGCAGTACTTC. Translating gives CASSLTSGRGEQYF.

The chain recombines TRBV27 with TRBJ2-7, with 7 bases fitting TRBD2. The CDR3 runs 14 residues. Germline CDR1 is MNHEY and CDR2 is SMNVEV (reference sequence). The J segment lost 3 bases and the V segment lost 8 bases, leaving 10 bases of the junction unmatched. CDR3 sequence (DNA): TGTGCCAGCCTTCCACGGCTAGCGGACTACGAGCAGTACTTC. This encodes CASLPRLADYEQYF.

In this sample, this clone turned up a few times. This sequence may be a read error, since a much larger clone differs from it by one base. Other DNA sequences in the sample encode the same CDR3. The rearrangement joins TRBV28 to TRBJ2-3; TRBD1 matches at 7 bases. CDR1 and CDR2 (germline): MDHEN, SYDVKM. This CDR3 region has 17 residues. V trimming: 1 base; J trimming: 2 bases; junction bases outside the gene matches: 9. This CDR3 is CASSLLTGNGATDTQYF. The CDR3 DNA follows: TGTGCCAGCAGTTTATTGACAGGGAATGGTGCCACAGATACGCAGTATTTT.

The V call is TRBV30, the J call TRBJ1-3; weak D call: TRBD1 (6 bases). This CDR3 comprises 12 residues. V lost 7 bases, J lost 1 base, and 8 bases lay in between. Germline loops: CDR1 GTSNPN, CDR2 SVGIG (reference sequence). CDR3 sequence (DNA): TGTGCCTTTGGACAGTCTGGAAACACCATATATTTT. It codes for CAFGQSGNTIYF.

This clone was counted at least ten times. The gene calls are TRBV20-1 and TRBJ2-7; 12 bases agree with TRBD2. This CDR3 spans 14 amino acids. From germline, CDR1 is DFQATT and CDR2 SNEGSKA (reference sequence). V gave up 5 bases and J gave up 2 bases; unmatched junction bases: 4. This chain's CDR3 is CSAGTSGLTYEQYF. The CDR3 DNA reads as TGCAGTGCTGGGACTAGCGGGCTAACCTACGAGCAGTACTTC.

This clone was observed a handful of times. The rearrangement joins TRBV6-6 to TRBJ2-7, with 7 bases aligning to TRBD1. The CDR3 is made up of 16 amino acids. Unmatched junction bases numbered 11, after V lost 0 bases and J lost 6 bases. Germline V gives CDR1 MNHNY, CDR2 SVGAGI (reference sequence). The CDR3 DNA reads TGTGCCAGCAGTTACTCTACAGGGGCTCCCCGCGTCGAGCAGTACTTC. Residues: CASSYSTGAPRVEQYF.

The sample holds many counts of this clone. CDR3 protein: CASSLADADTQYF. Written as DNA, the CDR3 is TGTGCCAGCAGCTTAGCGGACGCAGATACGCAGTATTTT. The chain has TRBV7-2 and TRBJ2-3; D is unclear. Germline CDR1 SGHTA, CDR2 FQGNSA. The CDR3 extends over 13 amino acids. Trimming stripped 0 bases from V and 4 bases from J, with 5 bases between.

In its sample, this clone was seen many times. This chain joins TRBV11-2 and TRBJ2-5; D remains unclear. The CDR3 length is 14 residues. V lost 7 bases and J 2 bases, leaving 14 bases between the germline ends. The germline V gene encodes CDR1 SGHAT and CDR2 FQNNGV. CDR3 in amino acids: CASTNQAVQETQYF. As DNA, the CDR3 is TGTGCCAGCACCAACCAGGCAGTACAAGAGACCCAGTACTTC.

This CDR3 reads CASSERRTGVRQPQHF. The CDR3 region has the DNA TGTGCCAGCAGTGAACGTCGGACAGGTGTCCGGCAGCCCCAGCATTTT. The chain recombines TRBV6-1 with TRBJ1-5, with 7 positions matching TRBD1. Germline CDR1 MNHNS, CDR2 SASEGT. V lost 2 bases and J lost 7; bases outside the gene matches: 11. The CDR3 has 16 residues.